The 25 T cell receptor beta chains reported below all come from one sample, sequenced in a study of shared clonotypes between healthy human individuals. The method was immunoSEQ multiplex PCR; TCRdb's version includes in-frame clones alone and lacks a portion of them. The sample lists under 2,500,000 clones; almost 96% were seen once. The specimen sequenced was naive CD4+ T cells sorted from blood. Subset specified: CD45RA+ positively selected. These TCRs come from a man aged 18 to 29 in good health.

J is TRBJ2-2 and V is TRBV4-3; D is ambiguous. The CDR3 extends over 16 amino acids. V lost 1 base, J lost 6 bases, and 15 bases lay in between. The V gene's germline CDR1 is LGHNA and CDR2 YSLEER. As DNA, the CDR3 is TGCGCCAGCAGCCAAGTCGGCCGCAAAGATCCCGGGGAGCTGTTTTTT. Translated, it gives CASSQVGRKDPGELFF.

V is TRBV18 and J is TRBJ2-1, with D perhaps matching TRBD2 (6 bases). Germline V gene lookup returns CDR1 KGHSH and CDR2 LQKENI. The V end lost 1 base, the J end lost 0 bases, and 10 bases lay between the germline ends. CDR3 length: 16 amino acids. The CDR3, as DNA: TGTGCCAGCTCACCACTATCGGGGGACTCCTACAATGAGCAGTTCTTC. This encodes CASSPLSGDSYNEQFF.

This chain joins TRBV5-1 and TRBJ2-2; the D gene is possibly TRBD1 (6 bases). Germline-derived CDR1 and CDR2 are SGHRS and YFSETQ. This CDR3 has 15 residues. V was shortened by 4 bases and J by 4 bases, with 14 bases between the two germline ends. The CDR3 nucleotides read TGCGCCAGCAGCCTACAGGGTAGTGGCACCGGGGAGCTGTTTTTT. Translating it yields CASSLQGSGTGELFF.

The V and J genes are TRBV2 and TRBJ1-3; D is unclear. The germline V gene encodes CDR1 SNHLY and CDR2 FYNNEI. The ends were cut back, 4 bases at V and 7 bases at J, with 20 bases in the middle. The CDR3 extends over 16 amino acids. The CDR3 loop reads CASSVYGLGASNTIYF. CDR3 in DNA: TGTGCCAGCAGTGTTTACGGGTTGGGCGCCTCGAACACCATATATTTT.

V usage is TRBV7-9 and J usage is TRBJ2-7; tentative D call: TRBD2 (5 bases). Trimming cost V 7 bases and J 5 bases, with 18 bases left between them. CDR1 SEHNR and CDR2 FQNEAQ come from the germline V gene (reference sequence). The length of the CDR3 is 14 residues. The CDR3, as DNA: TGTGCCAGCACCCTAGCTTCGAGCAGGAACGAGCAGTACTTC. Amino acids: CASTLASSRNEQYF.

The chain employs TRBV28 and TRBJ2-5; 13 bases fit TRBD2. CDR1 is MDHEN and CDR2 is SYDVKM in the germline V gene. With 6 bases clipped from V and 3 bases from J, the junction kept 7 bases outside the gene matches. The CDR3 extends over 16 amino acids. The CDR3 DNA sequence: TGTGCCAGCAGACCGGAACTAGCGGGGGGGGAAGAGACCCAGTACTTC. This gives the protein CASRPELAGGEETQYF.

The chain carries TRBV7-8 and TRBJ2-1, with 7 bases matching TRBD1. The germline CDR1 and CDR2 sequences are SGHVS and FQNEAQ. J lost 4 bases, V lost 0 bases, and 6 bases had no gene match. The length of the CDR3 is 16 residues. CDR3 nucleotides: TGTGCCAGCAGCTTAGCCCCCAGGGACAGTTACAATGAGCAGTTCTTC. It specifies CASSLAPRDSYNEQFF.

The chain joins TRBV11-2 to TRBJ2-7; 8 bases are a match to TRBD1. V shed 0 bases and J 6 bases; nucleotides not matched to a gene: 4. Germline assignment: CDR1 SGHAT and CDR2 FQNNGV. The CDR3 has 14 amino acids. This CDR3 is CASSLEGQGTEQYF. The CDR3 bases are TGTGCCAGCAGCTTAGAAGGACAGGGTACCGAGCAGTACTTC.

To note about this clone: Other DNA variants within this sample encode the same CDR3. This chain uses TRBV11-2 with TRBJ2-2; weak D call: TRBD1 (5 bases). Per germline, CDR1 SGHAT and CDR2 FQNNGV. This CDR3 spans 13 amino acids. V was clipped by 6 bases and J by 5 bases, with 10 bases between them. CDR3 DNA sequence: TGTGCCAGCAGTCTTCAGGGTACCGGGGAGCTGTTTTTT. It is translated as CASSLQGTGELFF.

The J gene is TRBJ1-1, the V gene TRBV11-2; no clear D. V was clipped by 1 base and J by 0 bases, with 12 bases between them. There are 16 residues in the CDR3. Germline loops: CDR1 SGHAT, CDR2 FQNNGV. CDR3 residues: CASSLGTANMNTEAFF. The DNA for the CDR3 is TGTGCCAGCAGCTTAGGGACGGCAAACATGAACACTGAAGCTTTCTTT.

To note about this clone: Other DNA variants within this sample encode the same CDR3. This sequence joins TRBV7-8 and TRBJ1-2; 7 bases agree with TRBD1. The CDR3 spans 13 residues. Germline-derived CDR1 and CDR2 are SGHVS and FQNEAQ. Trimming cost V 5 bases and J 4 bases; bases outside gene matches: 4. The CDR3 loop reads CASSPGTAYGYTF. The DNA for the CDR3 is TGTGCCAGCAGCCCAGGGACAGCCTATGGCTACACCTTC.

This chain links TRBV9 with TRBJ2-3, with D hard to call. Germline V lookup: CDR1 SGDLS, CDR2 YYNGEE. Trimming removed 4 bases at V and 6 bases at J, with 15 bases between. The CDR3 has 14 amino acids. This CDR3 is CASSSVGGADTQYF. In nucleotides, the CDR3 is TGTGCCAGCAGCTCAGTCGGCGGAGCGGATACGCAGTATTTT. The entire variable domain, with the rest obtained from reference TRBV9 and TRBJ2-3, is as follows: DSGVTQTPKHLITATGQRVTLRCSPRSGDLSVYWYQQSLDQGLQFLIQYYNGEERAKGNILERFSAQQFPDLHSELNLSSLELGDSALYFCASSSVGGADTQYFGPGTRLTVL.

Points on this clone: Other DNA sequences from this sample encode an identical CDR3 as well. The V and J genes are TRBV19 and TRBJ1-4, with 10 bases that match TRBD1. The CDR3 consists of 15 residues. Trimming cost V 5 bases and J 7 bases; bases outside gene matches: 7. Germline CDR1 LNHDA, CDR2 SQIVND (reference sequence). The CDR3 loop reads CASSSRDRGSEKLFF. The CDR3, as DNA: TGTGCCAGTAGTTCAAGGGACAGGGGTTCTGAAAAACTGTTTTTT.

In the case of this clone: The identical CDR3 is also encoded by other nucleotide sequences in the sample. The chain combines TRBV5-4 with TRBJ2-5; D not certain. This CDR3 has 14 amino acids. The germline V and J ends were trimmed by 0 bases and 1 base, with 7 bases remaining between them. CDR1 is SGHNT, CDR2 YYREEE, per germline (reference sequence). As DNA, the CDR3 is TGTGCCAGCAGCTTGGCTGGGCTCCAAGAGACCCAGTACTTC. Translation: CASSLAGLQETQYF.

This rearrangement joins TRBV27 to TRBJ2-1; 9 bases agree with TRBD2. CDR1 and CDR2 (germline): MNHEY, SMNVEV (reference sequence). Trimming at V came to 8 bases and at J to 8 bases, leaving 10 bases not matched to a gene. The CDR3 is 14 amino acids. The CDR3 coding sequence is TGTGCCAGCGGGTTCGGACTAGCGATTGATGAGCAGTTCTTC. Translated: CASGFGLAIDEQFF.

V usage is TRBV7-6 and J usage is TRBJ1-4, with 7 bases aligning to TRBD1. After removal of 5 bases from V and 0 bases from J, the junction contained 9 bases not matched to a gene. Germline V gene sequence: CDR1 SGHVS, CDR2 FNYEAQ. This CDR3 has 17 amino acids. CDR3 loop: CASSRYRGRSTNEKLFF. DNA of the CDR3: TGTGCCAGCAGCCGTTACAGGGGCCGGTCAACTAATGAAAAACTGTTTTTT.

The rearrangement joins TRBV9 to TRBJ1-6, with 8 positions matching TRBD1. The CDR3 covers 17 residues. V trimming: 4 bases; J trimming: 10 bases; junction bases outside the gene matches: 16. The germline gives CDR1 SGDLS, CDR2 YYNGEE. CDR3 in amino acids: CASSPTKTGTGWSPLHF. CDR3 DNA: TGTGCCAGCAGCCCAACCAAAACCGGGACAGGTTGGTCACCCCTCCACTTT. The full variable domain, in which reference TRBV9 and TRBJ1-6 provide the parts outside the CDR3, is DSGVTQTPKHLITATGQRVTLRCSPRSGDLSVYWYQQSLDQGLQFLIQYYNGEERAKGNILERFSAQQFPDLHSELNLSSLELGDSALYFCASSPTKTGTGWSPLHFGNGTRLTVT.

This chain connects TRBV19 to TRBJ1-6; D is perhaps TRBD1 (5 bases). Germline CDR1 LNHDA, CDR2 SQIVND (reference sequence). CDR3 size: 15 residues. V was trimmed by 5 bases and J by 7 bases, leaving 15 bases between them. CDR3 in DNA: TGTGCCAGTAGTGACTCCGGGACCCTGAATTCACCCCTCCACTTT. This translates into CASSDSGTLNSPLHF.

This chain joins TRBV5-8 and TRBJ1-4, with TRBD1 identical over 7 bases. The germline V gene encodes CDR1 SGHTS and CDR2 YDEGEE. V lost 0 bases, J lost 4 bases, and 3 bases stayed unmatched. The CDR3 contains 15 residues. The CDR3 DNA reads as TGTGCCAGCAGCTTGGAAGGGACAGTTAATGAAAAACTGTTTTTT. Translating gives CASSLEGTVNEKLFF.

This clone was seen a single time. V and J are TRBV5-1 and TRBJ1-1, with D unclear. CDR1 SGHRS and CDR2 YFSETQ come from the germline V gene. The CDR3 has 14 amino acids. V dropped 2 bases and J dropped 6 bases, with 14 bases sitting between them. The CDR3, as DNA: TGCGCCAGCAGCTTACAGACCTCGACACCTGAAGCTTTCTTT. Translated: CASSLQTSTPEAFF.

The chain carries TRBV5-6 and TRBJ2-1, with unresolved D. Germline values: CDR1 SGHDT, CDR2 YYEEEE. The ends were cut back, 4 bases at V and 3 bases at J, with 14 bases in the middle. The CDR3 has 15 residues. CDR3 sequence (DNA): TGTGCCAGCAGCCAGGCGAAGTCTTACTACAATGAGCAGTTCTTC. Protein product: CASSQAKSYYNEQFF.

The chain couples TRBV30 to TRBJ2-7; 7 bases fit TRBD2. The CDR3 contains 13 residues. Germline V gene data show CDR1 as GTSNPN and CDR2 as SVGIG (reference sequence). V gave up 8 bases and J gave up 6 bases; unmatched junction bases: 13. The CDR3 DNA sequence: TGTGCCGGGTTCCTGGCTAGCGGCGGCGAGCAGTACTTC. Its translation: CAGFLASGGEQYF.

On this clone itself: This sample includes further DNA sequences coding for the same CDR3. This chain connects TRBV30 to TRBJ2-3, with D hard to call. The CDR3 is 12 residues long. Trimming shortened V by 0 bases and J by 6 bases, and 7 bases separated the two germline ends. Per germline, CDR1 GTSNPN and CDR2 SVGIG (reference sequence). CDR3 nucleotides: TGTGCCTGGAGTGTAAGGGCGGATACGCAGTATTTT. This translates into CAWSVRADTQYF.

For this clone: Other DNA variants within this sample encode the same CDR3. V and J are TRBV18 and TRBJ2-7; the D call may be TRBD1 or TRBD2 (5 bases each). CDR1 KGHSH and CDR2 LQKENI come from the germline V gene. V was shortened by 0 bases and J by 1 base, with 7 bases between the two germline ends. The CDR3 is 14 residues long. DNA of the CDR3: TGTGCCAGCTCACCACCTGGGGGTTCCTACGAGCAGTACTTC. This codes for CASSPPGGSYEQYF.

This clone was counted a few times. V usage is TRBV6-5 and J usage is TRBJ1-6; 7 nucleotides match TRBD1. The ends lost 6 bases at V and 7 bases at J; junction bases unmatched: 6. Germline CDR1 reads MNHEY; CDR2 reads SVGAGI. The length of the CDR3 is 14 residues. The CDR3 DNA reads TGTGCCAGCAGAGAGACAGGGAGAAATTCACCCCTCCACTTT. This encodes CASRETGRNSPLHF.